This TCR beta chain was captured in a study of technical replicates of blood from a handful of donors. Assay used: immunoSEQ multiplex PCR; TCRdb lists only in-frame clones, some missing. The table has some 84,000 clones, 90% to 95% seen once; the top ten hold about 0.39%. The CDR3 runs to 15 residues. V lost 4 bases, J lost 5 bases, and 8 bases stayed unmatched. Germline-derived CDR1 and CDR2 are MGHDK and SYGVNS. The V and J genes are TRBV25-1 and TRBJ2-3; the match to TRBD1 covers 8 bases. The TCR comes from a human donor in good health. Input material: T cells isolated from PBMCs. The CDR3 region is CASSAFRGRIDTQYF. CDR3 bases: TGTGCCAGCAGTGCCTTCAGGGGGCGGATAGATACGCAGTATTTT. The whole variable domain, remainder taken from reference TRBV25-1 and TRBJ2-3, is EADIYQTPRYLVIGTGKKITLECSQTMGHDKMYWYQQDPGMELHLIHYSYGVNSTEKGDLSSESTVSRIRTEHFPLTLESARPSHTSQYLCASSAFRGRIDTQYFGPGTRLTVL.